The clone carrying this T cell receptor (beta chain) was counted between two and nine times. Patients of the Seattle cohort, enrolled during active infection, were followed longitudinally. In the source study's methods: By means of reference gene primer amplification, nucleated cell counts were estimated. Repertoires were generated with immunoSEQ multiplex PCR, while TCRdb's copy carries only in-frame clones and drops some. V and J calls and clone size are given by that table; D and trimming were obtained from the DNA. This table has about half a million clones, 89% appearing once. This sample was included in a study of blood T cell repertoires in COVID-19. Study information: The United States, Italy and Spain provided the acute and convalescent COVID-19 samples. PBMCs, B-cell-depleted T cells, or T cells were the source of the cDNA or gDNA that made up the material.

The CDR3 loop spans 14 amino acids. V lost 0 bases and J 3 bases, leaving 9 bases between the germline ends. CDR1 and CDR2 (germline): MNHEY, SMNVEV (reference sequence). The sequence derives from a man aged 18 to 35 with COVID-19, enrolled during active disease. This chain uses TRBV27 with TRBJ2-7, with D uncertain. Material for sequencing was peripheral blood. The CDR3 DNA is TGTGCCAGCAGTTTATCCCTACAGAACTACGAGCAGTACTTC. Translated, it gives CASSLSLQNYEQYF.